This TCR beta chain emerged from a study of regulatory T cells in long-lasting Graves disease (dated by TCRdb to about 2021). For context, the study as a whole: In the newly diagnosed Graves' disease group, patients had been taking antithyroid drugs for less than 3 months. This study used TCR sequencing and RNA sequencing of peripheral blood to compare persistent Graves' disease patients against newly diagnosed Graves' disease patients. The study was registered as a clinical trial and conducted in China. A total of approximately 35 samples were covered by TCR sequencing, comprising some 13 persistent and roughly 20 newly diagnosed Graves' disease patients. What the research found in general, with its limitations: A larger number of public clonotypes was shared among persistent patients (approximately 2,500) than among newly diagnosed patients (roughly 970). Persistent disease showed preferential use of TRBV28, TRBJ1-2 and TRBJ2-5, whereas newly diagnosed disease favored TRBV20-1 and TRBJ2-1. Sequencing and analysis were limited to the TCR beta chain. Persistent Graves' disease patients showed lower TCR Shannon entropy and fewer highly expanded clones than newly diagnosed patients, suggesting clonal expansion. Because the primary lesion, thyroid tissue, could not be accessed, the study looked at peripheral blood alone. The small sample size was acknowledged by the authors as a limitation that may reduce accuracy.

Receptor amplification or capture employed multiplex PCR. Sequencing took place on an Illumina HiSeq 4000. To build TCR beta libraries, CDR3 regions were amplified by Arm-PCR using iRepertoire HTBI primers. PCR products were gel purified before sequencing. Concerning the study's data processing: Across samples, 60 to 75 TRBV and 15 or so TRBJ segments were identified and used for gene usage analysis of CDR3 amino acid clonotypes. COPE and FqMerger were used to merge filtered high-quality paired reads into contigs. BLAST was used to align contigs to IMGT TRBV, TRBD and TRBJ reference genes, with CDR3 defined following IMGT. Highly expanded clones were defined as clonotypes with a frequency above 0.1%. Shannon entropy served as the measure of repertoire diversity, while the Gini coefficient captured V-J evenness. A clonotype found in more than one individual was treated as public. The public reads were reprocessed in TCRdb via fastp at Q25 and MiXCR, keeping in-frame beta chains. Each record represents a unique CDR3 protein, reported with the most common genes and DNA among its rows. The V and J calls reflect TCRdb's pipeline rather than the authors' work. In this sample the table shows roughly 220,000 distinct CDR3 sequences, around 18% of which occur a single time. The top ten hold 22% of the sample.

Per the germline V gene, ENHRY is the CDR1 and SYGVKD is the CDR2. The CDR3, cysteine through phenylalanine, is 14 amino acids long. Just the 42-base CDR3 DNA is kept, in frame starting at base 1. V and J lose 3 bases and 5 bases, and a span of 13 bases separates them. Per the publication, the time point label means: newly diagnosed GD, antithyroid drugs for less than 3 months. For both TCR sequencing and RNA sequencing, RNA was extracted from PBMCs in TRIzol. The diagnosis of Graves' disease followed American Thyroid Association guidelines. The patients came from an endocrinology department in Xi'an, China. From each patient, around 9.3 milliliters of peripheral blood was collected into an EDTA anticoagulant tube. Ficoll Paque Plus density gradient separation was used to isolate PBMCs, and no further T cell sorting was done. An Agilent 2100 Bioanalyzer and agarose gel were used to assess RNA quality, and a NanoDrop 2000 was used to measure RNA concentration.

Of note for this clonotype: The target of this receptor is not known. Base quality data are lacking; no much larger clone is found one base away.

Sequenced here: peripheral blood mononuclear cells (PBMCs), sampled at new diagnosis, from a patient treated with antithyroid drugs. This receptor was identified in a female donor with Graves disease. This sequence uses TRBV10-3 and TRBJ1-2; perhaps TRBD1 is the D gene, with 6 bases matching. The nucleotides read TGTGCCATCAGTGATCTGAAGGGACAATATGGCTACACCTTC. Translated, this gives CAISDLKGQYGYTF.